Following are 13 T cell receptor beta chains from one sample sequenced in a study of cytomegalovirus exposure and HLA in healthy donors. The PCR used 60 Vbeta and 13 Jbeta primers. The repertoire was sequenced with immunoSEQ multiplex PCR; TCRdb's copy has only in-frame clones and lacks some. The data contain under 150,000 clones, 65% to 90% of them singletons. Sequencing used PBMCs. These receptors originate from a man aged 50-60 years in good health and CMV-seronegative.

This chain links TRBV4-1 with TRBJ1-3, with no clear D. CDR3 length: 13 residues. V lost 1 base and J 4 bases, leaving 5 bases between the germline ends. Germline V gene lookup returns CDR1 MGHRA and CDR2 YSYEKL. Here the CDR3 reads CASSQVSGNTIYF. The CDR3 DNA is TGCGCCAGCAGCCAAGTTTCGGGAAACACCATATATTTT.

The V and J genes are TRBV5-1 and TRBJ2-1; TRBD1 agrees at 9 bases. Germline lookup yields CDR1 SGHRS and CDR2 YFSETQ. The CDR3 sequence is 15 residues long. J was trimmed by 2 bases and V by 4 bases; bases with no gene match: 4. CDR3 residues: CASSPDRGAYNEQFF. The CDR3 nucleotides read TGCGCCAGCAGCCCGGACAGGGGAGCCTACAATGAGCAGTTCTTC.

The CDR3 here is CASSVLGSSSTEAFF. The CDR3 DNA reads as TGTGCCAGCAGCGTACTCGGGAGCAGTTCCACTGAAGCTTTCTTT. This sequence joins TRBV9 and TRBJ1-1; D gene unclear. V lost 1 base and J lost 4, with 14 bases in between. CDR3 length: 15 residues. CDR1 is SGDLS, CDR2 YYNGEE, per germline.

This chain connects TRBV2 to TRBJ2-2; 8 positions agree with TRBD1. In germline, CDR1 is SNHLY, CDR2 FYNNEI. V lost 4 bases to trimming and J lost 6 bases; unmatched junction nucleotides: 7. The CDR3 is 15 amino acids. CDR3 in amino acids: CASSVITGGAGELFF. The CDR3 coding sequence is TGTGCCAGCAGTGTAATTACAGGGGGAGCCGGGGAGCTGTTTTTT.

J is TRBJ2-3 and V is TRBV7-2, with D perhaps matching TRBD2 (5 bases). CDR1 is SGHTA and CDR2 is FQGNSA in the germline V gene. CDR3 length: 14 amino acids. Trimming removed 1 base from V and 6 bases from J, with 11 bases in between. The CDR3 loop is CASSLGSSSDTQYF. The CDR3 DNA follows: TGTGCCAGCAGCTTAGGGTCTAGCTCGGATACGCAGTATTTT. The full variable domain, with the rest looked up from reference TRBV7-2 and TRBJ2-3, is GAGVSQSPSNKVTEKGKDVELRCDPISGHTALYWYRQSLGQGLEFLIYFQGNSAPDKSGLPSDRFSAERTGGSVSTLTIQRTQQEDSAVYLCASSLGSSSDTQYFGPGTRLTVL.

This sequence joins TRBV5-1 and TRBJ2-1; D may be TRBD1 (6 bases). Germline assignment: CDR1 SGHRS and CDR2 YFSETQ. This CDR3 region has 16 residues. V was shortened by 0 bases and J by 0 bases, with 10 bases between the two germline ends. This CDR3 is CASSLGTDVSYNEQFF. In DNA form, the CDR3 reads TGCGCCAGCAGCTTGGGGACAGACGTCTCCTACAATGAGCAGTTCTTC.

The chain joins TRBV7-2 to TRBJ2-2; D gene unclear. With 1 base removed from V and 5 bases from J, the gap between germline ends came to 14 bases. From germline, CDR1 is SGHTA and CDR2 FQGNSA. The CDR3 contains 16 residues. The CDR3 DNA reads TGTGCCAGCAGCTTAGAGGCAGGCCGCCTGACCGGGGAGCTGTTTTTT. Its protein is CASSLEAGRLTGELFF. The full variable domain, rest sourced from reference TRBV7-2 and TRBJ2-2, is GAGVSQSPSNKVTEKGKDVELRCDPISGHTALYWYRQSLGQGLEFLIYFQGNSAPDKSGLPSDRFSAERTGGSVSTLTIQRTQQEDSAVYLCASSLEAGRLTGELFFGEGSRLTVL.

This chain joins TRBV7-9 and TRBJ1-4; TRBD1 aligns across 8 bases. The CDR3 has 15 amino acids. CDR1 is SEHNR and CDR2 is FQNEAQ in the germline V gene (reference sequence). V gave up 4 bases and J gave up 7 bases; unmatched junction bases: 8. CDR3 sequence reads: CASSYQGARGEKLFF. CDR3 nucleotide sequence: TGTGCCAGCAGCTACCAGGGGGCGCGGGGTGAAAAACTGTTTTTT.

The V and J genes are TRBV11-2 and TRBJ1-6, with D unclear. Per germline, CDR1 SGHAT and CDR2 FQNNGV. This CDR3 spans 13 amino acids. V lost 5 bases to trimming and J lost 8 bases, with 10 bases between them. CDR3: CASSPDGDSPLHF. The CDR3 bases are TGTGCCAGCAGCCCCGACGGAGATTCACCCCTCCACTTT.

This chain links TRBV7-9 with TRBJ1-3; D remains ambiguous. V lost 5 bases and J 0 bases, leaving 8 bases between the germline ends. Germline V gene sequence: CDR1 SEHNR, CDR2 FQNEAQ (reference sequence). The length of the CDR3 is 14 residues. DNA for the CDR3: TGTGCCAGCAGCACCGGTGGCTCTGGAAACACCATATATTTT. Translated, it gives CASSTGGSGNTIYF.

This chain connects TRBV19 to TRBJ2-7; TRBD2 might be the D (5 bases). The length of the CDR3 is 13 residues. V dropped 5 bases and J dropped 1 base, with 9 bases sitting between them. Germline V gene data show CDR1 as LNHDA and CDR2 as SQIVND (reference sequence). The CDR3 here is CASSFGGSYEQYF. CDR3 nucleotide sequence: TGTGCCAGTAGTTTCGGAGGATCCTACGAGCAGTACTTC.

This chain uses TRBV2 with TRBJ2-3; TRBD1 aligns across 7 bases. Trimming removed 6 bases from V and 3 bases from J; junction bases left unmatched: 6. Germline V gene data show CDR1 as SNHLY and CDR2 as FYNNEI. The CDR3 runs 14 residues. Written as DNA, the CDR3 is TGTGCCAGCAGCGACAGGGTCCCGACAGATACGCAGTATTTT. It translates to CASSDRVPTDTQYF. The variable domain in full, with the rest retrieved from reference TRBV2 and TRBJ2-3, is EPEVTQTPSHQVTQMGQEVILRCVPISNHLYFYWYRQILGQKVEFLVSFYNNEISEKSEIFDDQFSVERPDGSNFTLKIRSTKLEDSAMYFCASSDRVPTDTQYFGPGTRLTVL.

V usage is TRBV4-1 and J usage is TRBJ2-1; the match to TRBD2 covers 7 bases. CDR1 and CDR2 from the germline V gene are MGHRA and YSYEKL. V trimming: 1 base; J trimming: 12 bases; junction bases outside the gene matches: 12. The CDR3 runs to 15 residues. CDR3 in amino acids: CASSQGTPGGFWQFF. The CDR3 DNA reads as TGCGCCAGCAGCCAAGGTACCCCGGGGGGATTTTGGCAGTTCTTC.